Described below is a single TCR beta chain sequence and its context. This specimen comes from a study of cytomegalovirus exposure and HLA in healthy donors. In germline, CDR1 is SGHVS, CDR2 FQNEAQ. Trimming removed 5 bases from V and 3 bases from J; junction bases left unmatched: 3. The CDR3 consists of 15 residues. Generated by immunoSEQ multiplex PCR, the TCRdb table keeps only in-frame clones and is missing some. Of 200,000 to 250,000 clones in the sample, 83% were seen once. This sequence originates from a woman between 18 and 30 years old in good health and CMV-seronegative. The sample comprised PBMCs. The V gene is TRBV7-8, the J gene TRBJ2-3; 12 nucleotides line up with TRBD2. CDR3 DNA: TGTGCCAGCAGCCGGACTAGCGGGACGACAGATACGCAGTATTTT. This codes for CASSRTSGTTDTQYF.